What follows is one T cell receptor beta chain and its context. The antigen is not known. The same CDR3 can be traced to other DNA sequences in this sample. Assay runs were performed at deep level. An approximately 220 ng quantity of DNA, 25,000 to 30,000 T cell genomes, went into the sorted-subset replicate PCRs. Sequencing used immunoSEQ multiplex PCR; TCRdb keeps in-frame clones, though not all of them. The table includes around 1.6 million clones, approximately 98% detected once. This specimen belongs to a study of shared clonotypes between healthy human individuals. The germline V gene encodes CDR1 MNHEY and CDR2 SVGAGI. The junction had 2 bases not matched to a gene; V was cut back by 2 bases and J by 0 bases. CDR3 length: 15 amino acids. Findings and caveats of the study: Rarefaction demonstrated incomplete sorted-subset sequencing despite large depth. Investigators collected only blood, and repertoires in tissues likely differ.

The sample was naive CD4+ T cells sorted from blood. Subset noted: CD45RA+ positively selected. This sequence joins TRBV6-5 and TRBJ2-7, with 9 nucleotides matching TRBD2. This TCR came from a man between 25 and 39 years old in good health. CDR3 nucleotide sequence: TGTGCCAGCAGTTACGCGGGAGGGAGCTCCTACGAGCAGTACTTC. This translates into CASSYAGGSSYEQYF.